Listed below are T cell receptor beta chains from one sample, sequenced in a study of blood T cell repertoires in COVID-19. This table comes from immunoSEQ multiplex PCR, and its TCRdb copy is limited to in-frame clones, with some not included. Among roughly 160,000 clones listed, around 74% were seen once. The sequenced sample consisted of peripheral blood. All receptors derive from a woman aged 80 or over with acute or convalescent COVID-19. CDR3s leave out the opening cysteine and the closing phenylalanine or tryptophan. Each record gives: clone size, V gene, J gene, CDR3 protein. Clone size is stated in some rows and not others, as once, few, many or a class when expanded.

-,TRBV27,TRBJ2-1,ASSPISGNSYNEQF
-,TRBV12-3/TRBV12-4,TRBJ2-1,ATGSLYNEQF
many,TRBV2,TRBJ1-5,ASSFDRGQPQH
once,TRBV19,TRBJ1-3,ASGSGQGIGNTIY
-,TRBV6-6,TRBJ1-1,ASSYSDREGEAF
once,TRBV11-2,TRBJ2-2,ASSPDRNTGELF
-,TRBV28,TRBJ1-2,ASRTGGHYGYT
-,TRBV7-8,TRBJ1-5,ASTLQTGTILQPQH
-,TRBV24-1,TRBJ1-4,ATSVGSEGEKLF
-,TRBV7-9,TRBJ2-1,ASSPPTSGIEQF
-,TRBV7-3,TRBJ2-7,ASSLTGAGNAYEQY
-,TRBV5-1,TRBJ2-7,ASSQNGGSYEQY
-,TRBV6-5,TRBJ2-7,ASRGLWSSYEQY
-,TRBV6-1,TRBJ2-7,ASSQQGASYEQY
-,TRBV27,TRBJ2-7,ASSRTGTGTYEQY
-,TRBV28,TRBJ2-1,ASSLLSGLAAYNEQF
-,TRBV6-5,TRBJ1-2,ASSHQVLGYT
-,TRBV7-9,TRBJ2-1,ASSTRTGYNEQF
-,TRBV5-5,TRBJ1-1,ASSLGQSTEAF
few,TRBV28,TRBJ1-1,ASSLGTINTEAF
-,TRBV30,TRBJ1-1,AWTRQAEAF
-,TRBV3-1/TRBV3-2,TRBJ2-5,ASSPQLAETQY